This entry describes one T cell receptor beta chain. These data originate in a study of blood T cell repertoires in COVID-19. Study at large: Whether acute or convalescent, the COVID-19 samples came from the United States, Italy and Spain. T cells, B-cell-depleted T cells, or PBMCs provided the cDNA or gDNA that served as material.

How the authors handled the data: Nucleated cell number was recorded as an estimate derived from reference gene primer amplification. The assay was immunoSEQ multiplex PCR, and TCRdb's table has in-frame clones only and misses some. D and trimming were read from the DNA, whereas the V and J calls and clone size are those reported in that table. The sample lists 190,000 or so clones; around nine tenths were seen once. Germline V gives CDR1 SGHRS, CDR2 YFSETQ. The CDR3 loop spans 14 amino acids. Deletions cut 0 bases from V and 5 bases from J, with 8 bases between. The rearrangement joins TRBV5-1 to TRBJ2-2; no clear D gene. The sample was peripheral blood. The sequence derives from a woman aged 18-29 years who had recovered from COVID-19. Here the CDR3 reads CASSLGPGTGELFF. The CDR3 region has the DNA TGCGCCAGCAGCTTGGGACCCGGGACCGGGGAGCTGTTTTTT.